The 18 T cell receptor beta chains given below trace back to one sample, sequenced in a study of shared clonotypes between healthy human individuals. Generated by immunoSEQ multiplex PCR, the TCRdb table keeps only in-frame clones and is missing some. In the table there are some 2.1 million clones, 95% of which are singletons. Source material: naive CD4+ T cells sorted from blood. Noted subset: CD45RA+ positively selected. The source is a man between 18 and 29 years old in good health.

This clone was picked up one time. The J gene is TRBJ2-7, the V gene TRBV7-9, with 7 bases identical to TRBD1. Per the germline V gene, CDR1 is SEHNR and CDR2 is FQNEAQ (reference sequence). Losses at the gene ends were 5 bases for V and 7 bases for J; bases not matched to a gene: 23. The CDR3 extends over 18 amino acids. The CDR3, as DNA: TGTGCCAGCAGCCCCAAGAACCTCCAGGGGGAGAGCGGTTTGGAGCAGTACTTC. Translating gives CASSPKNLQGESGLEQYF. Supplemented by reference TRBV7-9 and TRBJ2-7, the full variable domain reads DTGVSQNPRHKITKRGQNVTFRCDPISEHNRLYWYRQTLGQGPEFLTYFQNEAQLEKSRLLSDRFSAERPKGSFSTLEIQRTEQGDSAMYLCASSPKNLQGESGLEQYFGPGTRLTVT.

Points on this clone: The junction and the germline gene differ at one end; a read error may be behind it. Other DNA sequences in the same sample also yield this CDR3. The chain links TRBV7-7 to TRBJ2-5; TRBD1 matches at 7 bases. Per germline, CDR1 SSHAT and CDR2 FNYEAQ (reference sequence). The CDR3 extends over 13 amino acids. This CDR3 reads CASSRGQQETQYF. CDR3 sequence (DNA): TGTGCTAGCAGCAGGGGACAGCAAGAGACCCAGTACTTC.

The chain couples TRBV30 to TRBJ1-3, with 7 bases fitting TRBD1. The CDR3 has 17 residues. Germline values: CDR1 GTSNPN, CDR2 SVGIG (reference sequence). The V gene end was trimmed by 0 bases and the J gene end by 7 bases; junction bases not matched to a gene: 15. CDR3 residues: CAWSVGETGLGGNTIYF. The CDR3 DNA reads as TGTGCCTGGAGTGTAGGGGAGACAGGGCTCGGAGGGAACACCATATATTTT.

Points on this clone: This may be a read error: a much more frequent sequence differs by one nucleotide. This chain uses TRBV7-2 with TRBJ2-3; 8 bases are shared with TRBD2. Trimming took 1 base from V and 5 from J; bases not matched to a gene: 2. Germline CDR1 SGHTA, CDR2 FQGNSA. CDR3 length: 14 amino acids. CDR3 sequence: CASSLGREVDTQYF. DNA for the CDR3: TGTGCCAGCAGCTTAGGGCGGGAGGTAGATACGCAGTATTTT. The complete variable domain, with remaining parts taken from reference TRBV7-2 and TRBJ2-3, reads GAGVSQSPSNKVTEKGKDVELRCDPISGHTALYWYRQSLGQGLEFLIYFQGNSAPDKSGLPSDRFSAERTGGSVSTLTIQRTQQEDSAVYLCASSLGREVDTQYFGPGTRLTVL.

The chain is built from TRBV28 and TRBJ2-5; no reliable D call. This CDR3 region has 15 residues. CDR1 MDHEN and CDR2 SYDVKM come from the germline V gene. The V end was cut by 3 bases, the J end by 4 bases, with 15 bases between. Written as DNA, the CDR3 is TGTGCCAGCAGTTTGACCCCAGTAGACCTAGAGACCCAGTACTTC. Translating it yields CASSLTPVDLETQYF.

The chain uses TRBV7-8 and TRBJ2-2, with D unresolved. Trimming shortened V by 2 bases and J by 5 bases, and 6 bases separated the two germline ends. The CDR3 extends over 13 amino acids. CDR1 and CDR2 from the germline V gene are SGHVS and FQNEAQ. The CDR3 protein is CASSLPWTGELFF. The DNA for the CDR3 is TGTGCCAGCAGCTTACCCTGGACCGGGGAGCTGTTTTTT.

The gene calls are TRBV2 and TRBJ1-2; possible D gene TRBD1, 6 bases. V was cut by 5 bases and J by 4 bases, with 14 bases left in between. CDR1 and CDR2 from the germline V gene are SNHLY and FYNNEI. CDR3 length equals 14 residues. The CDR3 here is CASSTGRESYGYTF. In DNA form, the CDR3 reads TGTGCCAGCAGTACAGGGAGGGAGAGCTATGGCTACACCTTC.

The table lists this clone with a count of one. V usage is TRBV30 and J usage is TRBJ2-2, with D possibly being TRBD2 (5 bases). The germline gives CDR1 GTSNPN, CDR2 SVGIG (reference sequence). This CDR3 comprises 11 residues. V was pared by 7 bases and J by 9 bases, with 12 bases between. This CDR3 is CAYWRPRELFF. The CDR3, as DNA: TGTGCCTATTGGAGGCCCAGGGAGCTGTTTTTT.

The chain links TRBV19 to TRBJ1-2; no clear D gene. Germline assignment: CDR1 LNHDA and CDR2 SQIVND (reference sequence). V was cut by 6 bases and J by 7 bases, with 9 bases left in between. This CDR3 has 11 residues. CDR3 in amino acids: CASRSAFGYTF. In DNA form, the CDR3 reads TGTGCCAGTAGGTCGGCTTTTGGCTACACCTTC.

The V gene is TRBV11-2, the J gene TRBJ2-3; D uncertain. The CDR3 is made up of 14 amino acids. V was cut by 3 bases and J by 2 bases, with 9 bases left in between. Germline-derived CDR1 and CDR2 are SGHAT and FQNNGV. The CDR3 DNA sequence: TGTGCCAGCAGCTTGTTCCAGTCCACAGATACGCAGTATTTT. This gives the protein CASSLFQSTDTQYF.

On this clone: It may be a read error: a sequence one base away is much more abundant. This CDR3 is also generated by other DNA sequences in the sample. The rearrangement joins TRBV4-1 to TRBJ2-7; D is unclear. Between the trimmed V and J ends, which lost 4 bases and 7 bases, there was a span of 17 bases. The germline CDR1 and CDR2 sequences are MGHRA and YSYEKL. The CDR3 runs 14 residues. This chain's CDR3 is CASSPTYLPVEQYF. For the CDR3, the DNA is TGCGCCAGCAGCCCAACCTACCTGCCGGTTGAGCAGTACTTC.

The chain is built from TRBV7-2 and TRBJ1-2, with a possible D match to TRBD1 (6 bases). Per germline, CDR1 SGHTA and CDR2 FQGNSA. The CDR3 is 15 amino acids. Trimming cost V 6 bases and J 0 bases, with 14 bases left between them. The CDR3 is CASSQTGRTNYGYTF. DNA for the CDR3: TGTGCCAGCAGTCAAACAGGGCGAACTAACTATGGCTACACCTTC.

The chain combines TRBV7-9 with TRBJ2-6; TRBD1 is a possible D gene (6 bases). There are 17 residues in the CDR3. The V end lost 1 base, the J end lost 4 bases, and 14 bases lay between the germline ends. CDR1 SEHNR and CDR2 FQNEAQ come from the germline V gene (reference sequence). CDR3: CASSLVGQGHGANVLTF. CDR3 sequence (DNA): TGTGCCAGCAGCTTAGTAGGTCAGGGGCACGGGGCCAACGTCCTGACTTTC.

The gene calls are TRBV5-6 and TRBJ2-7, with D possibly matching TRBD2 (6 bases). CDR1 SGHDT and CDR2 YYEEEE come from the germline V gene. V was clipped by 3 bases and J by 7 bases, with 14 bases between them. The length of the CDR3 is 13 residues. The CDR3 bases are TGTGCCAGCAGCTCGGGCGGGGCGTGGGAGCAGTACTTC. It specifies CASSSGGAWEQYF. Filled out from reference TRBV5-6 and TRBJ2-7, the complete variable domain reads DAGVTQSPTHLIKTRGQQVTLRCSPKSGHDTVSWYQQALGQGPQFIFQYYEEEERQRGNFPDRFSGHQFPNYSSELNVNALLLGDSALYLCASSSGGAWEQYFGPGTRLTVT.

This chain joins TRBV6-6 and TRBJ2-2, with 8 bases matching TRBD2. The V gene end was trimmed by 2 bases and the J gene end by 5 bases; junction bases not matched to a gene: 1. There are 14 residues in the CDR3. Germline V gene lookup returns CDR1 MNHNY and CDR2 SVGAGI (reference sequence). The DNA for the CDR3 is TGTGCCAGCAGTTACGTAGCGGGGACCGGGGAGCTGTTTTTT. This sequence encodes CASSYVAGTGELFF.

The chain couples TRBV4-2 to TRBJ2-2; no definite D call. With 3 bases removed from V and 5 bases from J, the gap between germline ends came to 10 bases. Germline assignment: CDR1 LGHNA and CDR2 YNFKEQ. The CDR3 has 14 residues. The CDR3 sequence: CASSQDSFTGELFF. DNA of the CDR3: TGTGCCAGCAGCCAGGATTCCTTTACCGGGGAGCTGTTTTTT.

V usage is TRBV6-1 and J usage is TRBJ2-7; perhaps TRBD1 as D (6 bases). CDR3 length: 14 amino acids. The V end was cut by 1 base, the J end by 4 bases, with 11 bases between. Germline lookup yields CDR1 MNHNS and CDR2 SASEGT. CDR3 in DNA: TGTGCCAGCAGTGAAGTTGGACAGTCATACGAGCAGTACTTC. It encodes CASSEVGQSYEQYF.

V usage is TRBV30 and J usage is TRBJ2-7; possible D gene TRBD1, 6 bases. Germline-derived CDR1 and CDR2 are GTSNPN and SVGIG (reference sequence). The CDR3 is made up of 15 amino acids. Trimming stripped 3 bases from V and 6 bases from J, with 21 bases between. CDR3: CAWRAPQGLKSEQYF. CDR3 sequence (DNA): TGTGCCTGGAGAGCTCCACAGGGATTAAAGTCCGAGCAGTACTTC.